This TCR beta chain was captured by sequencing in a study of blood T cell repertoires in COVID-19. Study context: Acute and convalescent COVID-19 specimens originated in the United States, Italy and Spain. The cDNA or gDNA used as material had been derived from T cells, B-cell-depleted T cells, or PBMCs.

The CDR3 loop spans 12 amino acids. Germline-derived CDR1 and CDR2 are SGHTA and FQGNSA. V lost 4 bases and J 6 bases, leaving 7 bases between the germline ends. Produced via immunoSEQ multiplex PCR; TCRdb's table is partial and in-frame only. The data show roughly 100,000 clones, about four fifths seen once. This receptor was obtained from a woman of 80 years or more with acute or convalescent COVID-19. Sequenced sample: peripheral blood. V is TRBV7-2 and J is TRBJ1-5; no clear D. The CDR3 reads CASSSVGQPQHF. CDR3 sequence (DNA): TGTGCCAGCAGCTCGGTTGGTCAGCCCCAGCATTTT.